The clone carrying this T cell receptor beta chain was observed a handful of times. TCRdb's copy holds only in-frame clones and misses some; the assay was immunoSEQ multiplex PCR. This table has 150,000 to 200,000 clones, 65% to 90% appearing once. CDR1 and CDR2 (germline): SNHLY, FYNNEI. The CDR3 has 12 amino acids. Trimming removed 7 bases at V and 2 bases at J, with 9 bases between. This sample is drawn from a study of blood T cell repertoires in COVID-19. The chain employs TRBV2 and TRBJ2-7; tentative D call: TRBD2 (5 bases). The clonotype was recovered from a human donor in a cohort sampled during active COVID-19. Source material: peripheral blood. The DNA of the CDR3 is TGTGCCAGCAAGCGGCAGACCTACGAGCAGTACTTC. It codes for CASKRQTYEQYF.